The 27 T cell receptor beta chains given below trace back to one sample, sequenced in a study of CD8+ T cells in alopecia areata. The sequencing template was cDNA reverse transcribed from extracted RNA. Profiled with immunoSEQ multiplex PCR; TCRdb holds only in-frame clones, not every one. The data show approximately 160,000 clones, around three fifths seen once. Treatment described: oral pan-JAK inhibitor, 5-10 mg twice daily. The sample in question was CD4+ T cells sorted from blood, obtained at week 24, from a patient treated with tofacitinib. All receptors derive from a human donor with alopecia areata.

This clone turned up a few times. The genes are TRBV30 and TRBJ1-1, with D possibly being TRBD1 (5 bases). CDR3 size: 14 residues. V lost 3 bases and J lost 0, with 11 bases in between. Germline V CDR1 and CDR2: GTSNPN, SVGIG (reference sequence). CDR3 amino acids: CAWSAGDVNTEAFF. CDR3 coding DNA: TGTGCCTGGAGCGCGGGGGACGTGAACACTGAAGCTTTCTTT. The whole variable domain, remainder taken from reference TRBV30 and TRBJ1-1, is SQTIHQWPATLVQPVGSPLSLECTVEGTSNPNLYWYRQAAGRGLQLLFYSVGIGQISSEVPQNLSASRPQDRQFILSSKKLLLSDSGFYLCAWSAGDVNTEAFFGQGTRLTVV.

The chain recombines TRBV20-1 with TRBJ2-1; D perhaps matches TRBD2 (6 bases). V dropped 6 bases and J dropped 7 bases, with 10 bases sitting between them. Germline loops: CDR1 DFQATT, CDR2 SNEGSKA (reference sequence). The length of the CDR3 is 11 residues. The CDR3 spells CSAPRGNEQFF. DNA of the CDR3: TGCAGTGCCCCGCGGGGTAATGAGCAGTTCTTC.

This chain links TRBV5-6 with TRBJ1-1; possible D gene TRBD1, 5 bases. Germline V lookup: CDR1 SGHDT, CDR2 YYEEEE. V was pared by 4 bases and J by 10 bases, with 14 bases between. The CDR3 has 12 residues. The DNA of the CDR3 is TGTGCCAGCAGCCCGGGAGGGGTGAGAGCTTTCTTT. It encodes CASSPGGVRAFF.

The V and J genes are TRBV19 and TRBJ1-5; unclear D gene. The CDR3 consists of 13 residues. Germline-derived CDR1 and CDR2 are LNHDA and SQIVND (reference sequence). Trimming took off 1 base at V and 8 bases at J, with 9 bases between the two ends. The CDR3: CASSIGVREPQHF. In nucleotides, the CDR3 is TGTGCCAGTAGTATAGGGGTCCGGGAGCCCCAGCATTTT.

The gene calls are TRBV6-5 and TRBJ2-7, with D perhaps matching TRBD2 (6 bases). Trimming took off 3 bases at V and 3 bases at J, with 9 bases between the two ends. Looked up from germline, CDR1 is MNHEY and CDR2 is SVGAGI. There are 13 residues in the CDR3. DNA of the CDR3: TGTGCCAGCAGTTATGGAGGGAACTACGAGCAGTACTTC. Its protein is CASSYGGNYEQYF.

The V gene is TRBV7-6, the J gene TRBJ2-5; 12 bases match TRBD2. Germline V gives CDR1 SGHVS, CDR2 FNYEAQ. Losses at the gene ends were 4 bases for V and 6 bases for J; bases not matched to a gene: 6. CDR3 length: 15 amino acids. For the CDR3, the DNA is TGTGCCAGCAGCTCTAGCGGGGGGGCCGGAAAGACCCAGTACTTC. It codes for CASSSSGGAGKTQYF.

This chain's CDR3 is CASSITKRGYTF. The CDR3 DNA sequence: TGTGCCAGTAGTATAACCAAACGGGGCTACACCTTC. The genes are TRBV19 and TRBJ1-2; no clear D gene. The CDR3 is 12 residues long. CDR1 and CDR2 (germline): LNHDA, SQIVND (reference sequence). Trimming removed 2 bases from V and 8 bases from J, with 9 bases in between.

This clone showed up just a few times. The chain has TRBV5-1 and TRBJ2-1; possible D gene TRBD2, 5 bases. The germline V gene has CDR1 SGHRS and CDR2 YFSETQ. This CDR3 is 13 amino acids long. V dropped 7 bases and J dropped 6 bases, with 14 bases sitting between them. The CDR3 reads CASQSDFGNEQFF. The CDR3 nucleotides read TGCGCCAGCCAATCGGACTTTGGCAATGAGCAGTTCTTC.

This clone was observed once. This chain connects TRBV9 to TRBJ2-7; D is undetermined. V was pared by 0 bases and J by 6 bases, with 13 bases between. Germline lookup yields CDR1 SGDLS and CDR2 YYNGEE. The CDR3 totals 14 residues. Here the CDR3 DNA reads TGTGCCAGCAGCGTAGGTGGGGTTTCGGGCGAGCAGTACTTC. It codes for CASSVGGVSGEQYF.

CDR3 nucleotide sequence: TGCGCCAGCAGCCAAGAGGAACGGATGTACACCTTC. It encodes CASSQEERMYTF. This rearrangement joins TRBV4-1 to TRBJ1-2; unclear D gene. Trimming left V 0 bases short and J 11 bases short, with 10 bases between. Germline CDR1 and CDR2: MGHRA and YSYEKL. The CDR3 is made up of 12 amino acids.

This clone appeared once. The rearrangement joins TRBV9 to TRBJ2-3; TRBD2 agrees at 8 bases. The CDR3 sequence is 16 residues long. Germline assignment: CDR1 SGDLS and CDR2 YYNGEE. With V trimmed by 3 bases and J by 4 bases, 10 bases remained unmatched. CDR3 amino acids: CASSGSGAPGADTQYF. The CDR3 nucleotides are TGTGCCAGCAGCGGTAGCGGGGCTCCTGGGGCAGATACGCAGTATTTT.

The rearrangement uses TRBV6-5 and TRBJ1-1; TRBD1 is a possible D gene (5 bases). Trimming stripped 2 bases from V and 4 bases from J, with 11 bases between. Germline assignment: CDR1 MNHEY and CDR2 SVGAGI. This CDR3 has 14 amino acids. The CDR3 bases are TGTGCCAGCAGTTACAATGGGGGAGGCACTGAAGCTTTCTTT. As protein: CASSYNGGGTEAFF.

The V gene is TRBV2, the J gene TRBJ2-3, with 11 positions matching TRBD2. Germline CDR1 SNHLY, CDR2 FYNNEI. CDR3 length: 19 residues. The J segment lost 2 bases and the V segment lost 4 bases, leaving 14 bases of the junction unmatched. The CDR3 here is CASSVWLAGGSGPTDTQYF. For the CDR3, the DNA is TGTGCCAGCAGTGTTTGGCTAGCGGGGGGCTCAGGACCCACAGATACGCAGTATTTT.

V is TRBV7-9 and J is TRBJ1-1, with TRBD1 identical over 7 bases. The V segment lost 2 bases and the J segment 13 bases; nucleotides outside the gene matches: 7. Germline values: CDR1 SEHNR, CDR2 FQNEAQ (reference sequence). The CDR3 spans 12 residues. CDR3 residues: CASSLRTGALFF. For the CDR3, the DNA is TGTGCCAGCAGCTTAAGGACAGGAGCCCTTTTCTTT. Combining the CDR3 with reference TRBV7-9 and TRBJ1-1 gives the whole variable domain DTGVSQNPRHKITKRGQNVTFRCDPISEHNRLYWYRQTLGQGPEFLTYFQNEAQLEKSRLLSDRFSAERPKGSFSTLEIQRTEQGDSAMYLCASSLRTGALFFGQGTRLTVV.

The V call is TRBV9, the J call TRBJ1-6; 11 nucleotides match TRBD1. V trimming: 1 base; J trimming: 8 bases; junction bases outside the gene matches: 5. The CDR3 runs to 16 residues. The V gene's germline CDR1 is SGDLS and CDR2 YYNGEE. CDR3 bases: TGTGCCAGCAGCGTATTCGGACAGGGGGCTGATTCACCCCTCCACTTT. Translating it yields CASSVFGQGADSPLHF.

The V call is TRBV20-1, the J call TRBJ2-4, with a tentative D call TRBD1 (8 bases). This CDR3 has 11 residues. Trimming took 6 bases from V and 16 from J, leaving 19 bases between them. Germline lookup yields CDR1 DFQATT and CDR2 SNEGSKA (reference sequence). CDR3 sequence: CSARTGRDFYF. The CDR3 nucleotides are TGCAGTGCCCGGACAGGGAGGGATTTTTACTTC.

The chain joins TRBV6-5 to TRBJ2-7, with D maybe TRBD1 (6 bases). Trimming shortened V by 0 bases and J by 3 bases, and 12 bases separated the two germline ends. The germline gives CDR1 MNHEY, CDR2 SVGAGI. There are 15 residues in the CDR3. The CDR3 nucleotides are TGTGCCAGCAGTTACTCGTTACAGGGCAACTACGAGCAGTACTTC. Amino acid sequence: CASSYSLQGNYEQYF.

V gene TRBV5-1 combines with J gene TRBJ2-2, with D perhaps being TRBD1 or TRBD2 (5 bases each). Trimming stripped 6 bases from V and 3 bases from J, with 9 bases between. Germline V gene lookup returns CDR1 SGHRS and CDR2 YFSETQ. The CDR3 extends over 13 amino acids. CDR3 bases: TGCGCCAGCACCGGGACCGACACCGGGGAGCTGTTTTTT. Translated, it gives CASTGTDTGELFF.

This chain connects TRBV14 to TRBJ1-3; no definite D call. Trimming removed 2 bases at V and 8 bases at J, with 4 bases between. The CDR3 contains 11 residues. In germline, CDR1 is SGHDN, CDR2 FVKESK. The chain's CDR3 is CASSQTYTIYF. In nucleotides, the CDR3 is TGTGCCAGCAGCCAAACCTACACCATATATTTT. Looking up the rest from reference TRBV14 and TRBJ1-3 gives the full variable domain: EAGVTQFPSHSVIEKGQTVTLRCDPISGHDNLYWYRRVMGKEIKFLLHFVKESKQDESGMPNNRFLAERTGGTYSTLKVQPAELEDSGVYFCASSQTYTIYFGEGSWLTVV.

J is TRBJ2-7 and V is TRBV30, with D hard to call. Per germline, CDR1 GTSNPN and CDR2 SVGIG (reference sequence). The CDR3 loop spans 12 amino acids. Trimming stripped 2 bases from V and 0 bases from J, with 5 bases between. CDR3 DNA sequence: TGTGCCTGGAGTTTAAGCTCCTACGAGCAGTACTTC. This translates into CAWSLSSYEQYF.

This clone turned up a few times. The chain's CDR3 is CASSFGTGGANYGYTF. CDR3 nucleotide sequence: TGTGCCAGCAGCTTCGGGACAGGGGGCGCGAACTATGGCTACACCTTC. The chain recombines TRBV7-2 with TRBJ1-2, with 12 bases lining up with TRBD1. The germline V gene has CDR1 SGHTA and CDR2 FQGNSA. There are 16 residues in the CDR3. After removal of 3 bases from V and 2 bases from J, the junction contained 4 bases not matched to a gene.

This clone has a handful of counts. The rearrangement uses TRBV19 and TRBJ1-1, with unresolved D. Looked up from germline, CDR1 is LNHDA and CDR2 is SQIVND (reference sequence). Deletions cut 6 bases from V and 2 bases from J, with 19 bases between. The CDR3 length is 16 residues. CDR3 residues: CASRDTAVRRNTEAFF. Here the CDR3 DNA reads TGTGCCAGTAGAGATACAGCGGTGAGAAGAAACACTGAAGCTTTCTTT.

The gene calls are TRBV11-3 and TRBJ2-5, with 7 positions matching TRBD2. This CDR3 is 14 amino acids long. Looked up from germline, CDR1 is SGHNT and CDR2 is YENEEA. V dropped 7 bases and J dropped 0; count of bases not matched to a gene: 5. Here the CDR3 reads CASTYGGNQETQYF. Written as DNA, the CDR3 is TGTGCCAGCACGTACGGGGGGAACCAAGAGACCCAGTACTTC.

This clone showed up just a few times. This chain joins TRBV9 and TRBJ1-1; D gene unclear. V lost 0 bases and J lost 0, with 9 bases in between. This CDR3 has 15 amino acids. Looked up from germline, CDR1 is SGDLS and CDR2 is YYNGEE. The CDR3 bases are TGTGCCAGCAGCGTAGGTGGACGGATGAACACTGAAGCTTTCTTT. Amino acids: CASSVGGRMNTEAFF.

This clone appeared a few times. The gene calls are TRBV6-6 and TRBJ2-4; TRBD2 aligns across 11 bases. Per germline, CDR1 MNHNY and CDR2 SVGAGI (reference sequence). V dropped 5 bases and J dropped 5; count of bases not matched to a gene: 5. The CDR3 consists of 15 residues. The CDR3 sequence: CASSPRGLAENIQYF. CDR3 DNA sequence: TGTGCCAGCAGTCCCCGGGGACTAGCGGAAAACATTCAGTACTTC.

The rearrangement links TRBV28 to TRBJ2-1, with 7 bases matching TRBD2. This CDR3 contains 14 residues. V lost 8 bases and J lost 6; bases outside the gene matches: 10. Germline V lookup: CDR1 MDHEN, CDR2 SYDVKM. CDR3 sequence reads: CASYERGDTNEQFF. CDR3 DNA sequence: TGTGCCAGCTATGAACGGGGGGATACCAATGAGCAGTTCTTC.

As to this clone: At one end, the junction sequence differs from germline, possibly due to a read error. The chain is built from TRBV2 and TRBJ2-2; no definite D call. The CDR3 runs to 14 residues. The germline gives CDR1 SNHLY, CDR2 FYNNEI. CDR3 sequence: CASSVLGNTRELFF. The CDR3 nucleotides are TGTGCCAGCAGTGTACTGGGAAACACCCGGGAGCTGTTTTTT.